This T cell receptor beta chain originates from a study of shared clonotypes between healthy human individuals. Study results and limitations: A handful of donors had about 5% of their naive CD4 clonotypes in common. Non-shared clonotypes had lower generation probabilities than those shared by all four donors. Donors were few, which limited the genetic and exposure-history diversity represented.

As for this clone: Its antigen is still unknown.

CDR3 size: 15 residues. Germline V CDR1 and CDR2: KGHSY, FQNENV. Method: immunoSEQ multiplex PCR; TCRdb's copy keeps in-frame clones and lacks some. The sample includes 180,000 or so clones, around 93% of them seen just once. The investigators split CD4+ cells into a CD45RA+ naive subset and a CD45RA-negative memory subset. The V gene is TRBV16, the J gene TRBJ2-5, with TRBD2 as a possible D gene (5 bases). TRBJ2-7 matches the DNA end more closely, so the J call is doubtful. This receptor was taken from a woman in her twenties or thirties in good health. The sample was naive CD4+ T cells sorted from blood. As to subset: CD45RA+ positively selected. The CDR3: CASSHQGSSSYEQYF. The DNA for the CDR3 is TGTGCCAGCAGCCACCAAGGGAGCAGCTCCTACGAGCAGTACTTC.